This T cell receptor beta chain was recovered during a study of ipilimumab plus nivolumab after autologous stem cell transplantation. About the study: Patients received a median of about 5 ipilimumab and 8 nivolumab doses. General study points: Per the authors, repertoire, Treg and microbiota data justify further study.

Generated by immunoSEQ multiplex PCR, the TCRdb table keeps only in-frame clones and is missing some. The table lists approximately 12,000 clones, around 63% of them singletons. Patients got ipilimumab 1 mg/kg beginning 14 to 28 days post-transplant. Dosing: nivolumab 3 mg/kg IV, weeks 1, 4, 7, 10, then every two weeks to week 26. With regard to this clone: Antigen: not known.

V dropped 1 base and J dropped 3 bases, with 7 bases sitting between them. The CDR3 runs to 13 residues. Germline V lookup: CDR1 SGHRS, CDR2 YFSETQ. The chain links TRBV5-1 to TRBJ1-1, with D unresolved. This material consisted of PBMCs, taken in a trial of ipilimumab plus nivolumab as post-transplant consolidation. This TCR came from a male donor with diffuse large B-cell lymphoma. The CDR3: CASSLYGDTEAFF. CDR3 nucleotide sequence: TGCGCCAGCAGCTTGTACGGGGACACTGAAGCTTTCTTT.